This T cell receptor beta chain was identified during a study of CD8 T cells in ankylosing spondylitis. Regarding the study as a whole: Clones linked to disease were reported to show significant enrichment in matched ankylosing spondylitis synovial fluid.

With molecular barcodes, quantitative 5'-RACE was used to make the TCR beta libraries. MiXCR was run by TCRdb on the 5' RACE reads, yielding one entry per CDR3 protein. The table has about 250,000 distinct CDR3 sequences, roughly a third seen once. Germline loops: CDR1 MNHNS, CDR2 SASEGT. Trimming removed 5 bases from V and 1 base from J; junction bases left unmatched: 1. There are 14 residues in the CDR3. This clonotype was found a few times. Its antigen is currently unknown. The sequenced sample consisted of blood, either unsorted or a sorted T cell fraction (not recorded which). The gene calls are TRBV6-1 and TRBJ1-1, with TRBD1 matching 10 bases. The sequence was obtained from a male donor with ankylosing spondylitis or in good health (not recorded which). As DNA, the CDR3 is TGTGCCAGCAGTCGGGACAGGGGGAACACTGAAGCTTTCTTT. This codes for CASSRDRGNTEAFF.